The clone carrying this TCR beta chain is medium-sized (0.01 to 0.1%) in the sample. Its specificity is unknown. Treg sorting used a CD4+CD25+CD127-/low gate. CDR3 size: 14 residues. Germline-derived CDR1 and CDR2 are GTSNPN and SVGIG (reference sequence). Trimming stripped 0 bases from V and 0 bases from J, with 6 bases between. TCRdb processed the 5' RACE reads anew with MiXCR; each CDR3 protein has one entry. The repertoire holds 8,500 to 13,000 distinct CDR3 sequences, with about a sixth as singletons. Study-level findings and limits: In terms of TCR gene usage, tumor memory CD4+ T cells clustered together with blood and lymph node memory CD4+ cells, as well as with lymph node naive CD4+ cells.

The sequenced sample was Tregs sorted from a lymph node. The J gene is TRBJ2-1, the V gene TRBV30; D remains unclear. The receptor comes from a female donor with breast cancer. As DNA, the CDR3 is TGTGCCTGGAGTGTGGAGAGCTCCTACAATGAGCAGTTCTTC. It specifies CAWSVESSYNEQFF.